This entry features one TCR beta chain sequence. This entry comes from a study of blood T cell repertoires in COVID-19. Measured with immunoSEQ multiplex PCR; TCRdb has only the in-frame clones, and not every one. The table lists approximately 120,000 clones, around 83% of them singletons. V shed 11 bases and J shed 0 bases, with 15 bases lying between them. This CDR3 is 14 amino acids long. Per germline, CDR1 SEHNR and CDR2 FQNEAQ (reference sequence). The chain is built from TRBV7-9 and TRBJ2-3; D perhaps matches TRBD2 (5 bases). The sequence came from an elderly woman with active or convalescent COVID-19. Sequencing used peripheral blood. The CDR3 loop reads CAGRRGSSTDTQYF. The CDR3 DNA sequence: TGTGCCGGTCGCCGGGGTTCTAGCACAGATACGCAGTATTTT.